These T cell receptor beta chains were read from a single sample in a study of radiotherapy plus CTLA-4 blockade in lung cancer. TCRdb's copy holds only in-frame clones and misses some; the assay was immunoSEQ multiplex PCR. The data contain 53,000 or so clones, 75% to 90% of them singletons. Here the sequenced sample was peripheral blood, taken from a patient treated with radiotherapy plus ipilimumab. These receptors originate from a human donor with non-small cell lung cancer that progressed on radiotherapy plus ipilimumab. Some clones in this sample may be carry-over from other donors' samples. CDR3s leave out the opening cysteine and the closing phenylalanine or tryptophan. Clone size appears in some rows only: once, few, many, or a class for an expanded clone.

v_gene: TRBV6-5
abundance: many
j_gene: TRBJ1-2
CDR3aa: ASRTGGVGGGYT

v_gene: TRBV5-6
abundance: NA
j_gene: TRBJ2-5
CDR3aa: ASSPSRTGTGETQY

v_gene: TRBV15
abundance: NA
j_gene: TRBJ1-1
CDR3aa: ATRSPPQPSRTEAF

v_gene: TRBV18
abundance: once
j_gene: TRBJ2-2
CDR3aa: ASSPLRGNTGELF

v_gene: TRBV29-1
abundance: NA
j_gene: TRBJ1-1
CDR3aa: SVRGPALENTEAF

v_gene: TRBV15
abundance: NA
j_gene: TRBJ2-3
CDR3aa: ATSRDPTSGEGTDTQY

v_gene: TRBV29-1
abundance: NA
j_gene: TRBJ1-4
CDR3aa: SVTGTGLEKLF

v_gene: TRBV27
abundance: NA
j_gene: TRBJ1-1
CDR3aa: ASKGTGNTEAF

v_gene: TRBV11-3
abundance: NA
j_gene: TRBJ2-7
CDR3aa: ASSLGGTSPPGNEQY

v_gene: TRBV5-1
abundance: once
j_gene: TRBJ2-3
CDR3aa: ASSLGQGAIDTQY

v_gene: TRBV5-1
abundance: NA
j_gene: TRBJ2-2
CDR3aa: ASSLAAQRDTGELF

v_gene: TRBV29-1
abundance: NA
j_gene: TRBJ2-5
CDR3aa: SVGLPTGGETQY

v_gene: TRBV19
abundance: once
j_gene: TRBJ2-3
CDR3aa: ASSKGQGKSTDTQY

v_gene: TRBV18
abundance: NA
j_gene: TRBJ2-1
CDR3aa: ASSPPGEKGNEQF

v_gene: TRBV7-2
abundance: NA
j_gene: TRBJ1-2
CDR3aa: ASSKDRGNGYT

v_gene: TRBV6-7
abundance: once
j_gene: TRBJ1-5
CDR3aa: ASSYSIRAPPEDQPQH

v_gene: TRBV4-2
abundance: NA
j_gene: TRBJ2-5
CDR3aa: ASSPTSGRTQETQY

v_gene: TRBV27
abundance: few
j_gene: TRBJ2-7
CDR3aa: ASSSRIGDEQY

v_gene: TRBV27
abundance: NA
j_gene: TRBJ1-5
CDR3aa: ASSEGSYQPQH

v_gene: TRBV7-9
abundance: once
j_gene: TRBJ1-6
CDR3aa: ASINTGWESPLH

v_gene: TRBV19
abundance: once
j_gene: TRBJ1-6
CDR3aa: ASNKGASNSPLH

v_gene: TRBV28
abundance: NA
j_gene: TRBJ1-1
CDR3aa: ASSLWGGGPNTEAF

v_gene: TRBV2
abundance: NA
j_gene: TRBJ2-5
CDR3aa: ASSEMVPPGEQY

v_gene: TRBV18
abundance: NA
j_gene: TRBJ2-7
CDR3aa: ASSAGYEQY

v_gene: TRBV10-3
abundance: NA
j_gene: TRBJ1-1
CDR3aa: AISEEIRGAEAF

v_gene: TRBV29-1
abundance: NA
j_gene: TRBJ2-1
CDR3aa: SAWTSGSSYNEQF

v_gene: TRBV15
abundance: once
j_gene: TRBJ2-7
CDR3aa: ATSRPRDRADEQY

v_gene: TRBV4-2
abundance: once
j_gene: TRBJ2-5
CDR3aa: ASSHPTGLAETQY

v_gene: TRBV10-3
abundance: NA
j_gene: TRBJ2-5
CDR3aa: AISYSGGSQETQY

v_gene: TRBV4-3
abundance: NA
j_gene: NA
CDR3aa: ASSQDRGKAYEQY

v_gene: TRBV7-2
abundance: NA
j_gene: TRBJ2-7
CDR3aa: ASSLGLAGGQYEQY

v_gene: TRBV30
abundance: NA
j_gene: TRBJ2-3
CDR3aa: AWSVLAGGTDTQY

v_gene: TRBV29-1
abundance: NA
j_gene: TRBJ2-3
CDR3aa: SVRGSRRRGTDTQY